One and the same sample provided the 11 T cell receptor beta chains below, sequenced in a study of T-cell memory formation after mild COVID-19 (dated by TCRdb to the early 2020s). The method behind the library was 5' RACE. For sequencing, an Illumina NovaSeq 6000 was employed. TCRdb itself trimmed the public reads at Q25 with fastp, ran MiXCR and retained productive beta chains. Merged by CDR3 protein, the rows form single entries marked with the most common genes and DNA. A total of about 270,000 distinct CDR3 sequences appear in this sample, 15% to 20% of them only once. The leading ten clones occupy 20% to 25% of the sample. The sequenced sample consisted of PBMCs or a T cell subset sorted from them (not recorded which). The receptors were gathered from a man aged 18 to 29 who had mild COVID-19 (a few samples of this study predate the infection). The sample titles of this study are shuffled in the database, so cell type and time point are left out; the donor was told from shared clones.

The genes are TRBV7-2 and TRBJ2-3, with D perhaps matching TRBD2 (5 bases). CDR1 and CDR2 from the germline V gene are SGHTA and FQGNSA. The germline V and J ends were trimmed by 8 bases and 8 bases, with 8 bases remaining between them. The length of the CDR3 is 10 residues. CDR3 sequence (DNA): TGTGCCAGCTCCGAGGGTACGCAGTATTTT. This sequence encodes CASSEGTQYF.

The rearrangement joins TRBV7-9 to TRBJ2-1, with 9 positions matching TRBD1. CDR1 is SEHNR and CDR2 is FQNEAQ in the germline V gene (reference sequence). V dropped 5 bases and J dropped 1; count of bases not matched to a gene: 6. The CDR3 totals 16 residues. The CDR3 here is CASSGRTGVSYNEQFF. The CDR3 nucleotides read TGTGCCAGCAGCGGGCGGACAGGGGTTTCCTACAATGAGCAGTTCTTC.

The genes are TRBV12-2 and TRBJ2-3; the table's TRBD2 call for D was not verified on the DNA. TRBV12-2 is annotated as a pseudogene. This CDR3 comprises 18 residues. CDR3 bases: TGTGCAAGTCGCTTAGCCCCTGGGCTAGCGGGCTACACAGATACGCAGTATTTT. Amino acid sequence: CASRLAPGLAGYTDTQYF.

This clonotype was seen more than once but under ten times. V gene TRBV7-8 combines with J gene TRBJ2-7, with D perhaps TRBD1 (7 bases). V was pared by 1 base and J by 4 bases, with 14 bases between. This CDR3 is 15 amino acids long. CDR1 is SGHVS, CDR2 FQNEAQ, per germline. The CDR3 DNA follows: TGTGCCAGCAGCTTAGAATTCAGGGGGGCTTACGAGCAGTACTTC. This gives the protein CASSLEFRGAYEQYF. The full variable domain, with the rest looked up from reference TRBV7-8 and TRBJ2-7, is GAGVSQSPRYKVAKRGQDVALRCDPISGHVSLFWYQQALGQGPEFLTYFQNEAQLDKSGLPSDRFFAERPEGSVSTLKIQRTQQEDSAVYLCASSLEFRGAYEQYFGPGTRLTVT.

The chain uses TRBV5-1 and TRBJ2-1; D remains ambiguous. CDR1 SGHRS and CDR2 YFSETQ come from the germline V gene. Trimming removed 4 bases at V and 8 bases at J, with 16 bases between. The CDR3 consists of 14 residues. The CDR3 protein is CASSISSTGDEQFF. CDR3 bases: TGCGCCAGCAGCATCAGTTCTACTGGGGATGAGCAGTTCTTC. Full variable domain (missing parts from reference TRBV5-1 and TRBJ2-1): KAGVTQTPRYLIKTRGQQVTLSCSPISGHRSVSWYQQTPGQGLQFLFEYFSETQRNKGNFPGRFSGRQFSNSRSEMNVSTLELGDSALYLCASSISSTGDEQFFGPGTRLTVL.

This clonotype was seen more than once but under ten times. The chain joins TRBV6-6 to TRBJ1-1; D not resolved. This CDR3 contains 12 residues. The V gene lost 7 bases and the J gene lost 5 bases, with 11 bases spanning the gap. Germline lookup yields CDR1 MNHNY and CDR2 SVGAGI (reference sequence). This CDR3 reads CASNLGSTEAFF. The CDR3, as DNA: TGTGCCAGCAACTTGGGCAGTACTGAAGCTTTCTTT.

The chain employs TRBV20-1 and TRBJ1-1; D possibly corresponds to TRBD1 (5 bases). Germline V gene sequence: CDR1 DFQATT, CDR2 SNEGSKA (reference sequence). The ends were cut back, 7 bases at V and 1 base at J, with 13 bases in the middle. The CDR3 covers 13 residues. CDR3 coding DNA: TGCAGTGTCGAATCGGGGCAGAACACTGAAGCTTTCTTT. This translates into CSVESGQNTEAFF.

This chain joins TRBV7-3 and TRBJ2-5, with 8 bases aligning to TRBD1. The CDR3 contains 14 residues. Looked up from germline, CDR1 is SGHTA and CDR2 is FQGTGA. Losses at the gene ends were 4 bases for V and 1 base for J; bases not matched to a gene: 2. The CDR3 region has the DNA TGTGCCAGCAGCTCGACAGGGGTCCAAGAGACCCAGTACTTC. Translated, it gives CASSSTGVQETQYF.

V gene TRBV12-3 or TRBV12-4 combines with J gene TRBJ2-2; 10 nucleotides match TRBD2. Trimming took 7 bases from V and 5 from J; bases not matched to a gene: 7. This CDR3 comprises 15 residues. CDR3 bases: TGTGCCAGCACCCCTAGCGGGGGAGGAACCGGGGAGCTGTTTTTT. This codes for CASTPSGGGTGELFF.

This clonotype was detected a few times. The V gene is TRBV2, the J gene TRBJ2-7, with D possibly being TRBD2 (6 bases). Trimming took off 2 bases at V and 0 bases at J, with 17 bases between the two ends. Germline CDR1 SNHLY, CDR2 FYNNEI. CDR3 size: 17 residues. CDR3: CASSEPRTGVPSYEQYF. The CDR3 coding sequence is TGTGCCAGCAGTGAACCACGCACGGGGGTCCCCTCCTACGAGCAGTACTTC.

The gene calls are TRBV25-1 and TRBJ2-5; D not resolved. CDR1 is MGHDK, CDR2 SYGVNS, per germline. Trimming took off 2 bases at V and 3 bases at J, with 10 bases between the two ends. This CDR3 comprises 14 residues. The CDR3 region has the DNA TGTGCCAGCAGTGAACCTATAGGGAAAGAGACCCAGTACTTC. Encoded protein: CASSEPIGKETQYF. Supplemented by reference TRBV25-1 and TRBJ2-5, the full variable domain reads EADIYQTPRYLVIGTGKKITLECSQTMGHDKMYWYQQDPGMELHLIHYSYGVNSTEKGDLSSESTVSRIRTEHFPLTLESARPSHTSQYLCASSEPIGKETQYFGPGTRLLVL.